A selection of T cell receptor beta chains follows, all from one sample in a study of beta chain features in type 1 diabetes. Assay used: immunoSEQ multiplex PCR; TCRdb lists only in-frame clones, some missing. This sample has around 600,000 clones, with roughly 12% found just once. The sample consisted of naive CD4+ T cells from blood. These receptors were obtained from a man aged 25-45 years with type 1 diabetes. Each CDR3 is given with its conserved first and last residue. Each record gives: D gene, V gene, J gene, clone size, CDR3 protein, CDR3 DNA. The D gene is left open where the match is weak. Clone sizes are given selectively: once, few, many, or a class where the clone is expanded.

d_call: .; v_call: TRBV2; j_call: TRBJ1-6; clone_size: .; cdr3_aa: CASSTRGTGSPLHF; cdr3_nt: TGTGCCAGCAGTACCCGGGGTACTGGATCACCCCTCCACTTT
d_call: .; v_call: TRBV14; j_call: TRBJ2-1; clone_size: .; cdr3_aa: CASSLDSFNEQFF; cdr3_nt: TGTGCCAGCAGCCTGGACAGTTTTAATGAGCAGTTCTTC
d_call: .; v_call: TRBV11-2; j_call: TRBJ2-5; clone_size: few; cdr3_aa: CASSLELGNQETQYF; cdr3_nt: TGTGCCAGCAGCTTAGAGTTGGGCAACCAAGAGACCCAGTACTTC
d_call: .; v_call: TRBV5-6; j_call: TRBJ1-1; clone_size: few; cdr3_aa: CASSGWAEAFF; cdr3_nt: TGTGCCAGCAGCGGATGGGCTGAAGCTTTCTTT
d_call: .; v_call: TRBV9; j_call: TRBJ1-6; clone_size: few; cdr3_aa: CASSVTAREGNSPLHF; cdr3_nt: TGTGCCAGCAGCGTTACCGCCAGGGAGGGAAATTCACCCCTCCACTTT
d_call: .; v_call: TRBV29-1; j_call: TRBJ1-2; clone_size: few; cdr3_aa: CSVEQDRRYGYTF; cdr3_nt: TGCAGCGTTGAACAGGACAGACGGTATGGCTACACCTTC
d_call: .; v_call: TRBV7-8; j_call: TRBJ1-2; clone_size: .; cdr3_aa: CASSSGPFYGYTF; cdr3_nt: TGTGCCAGCAGCTCGGGACCCTTTTATGGCTACACCTTC
d_call: .; v_call: TRBV7-8; j_call: TRBJ1-5; clone_size: few; cdr3_aa: CASSLGQGNQPQHF; cdr3_nt: TGTGCCAGCAGCTTAGGGCAGGGTAATCAGCCCCAGCATTTT
d_call: TRBD2; v_call: TRBV19; j_call: TRBJ2-1; clone_size: few; cdr3_aa: CASSSRRGSGDEQFF; cdr3_nt: TGTGCCAGTAGTTCTCGCCGGGGAAGCGGGGACGAGCAGTTCTTC
d_call: .; v_call: TRBV6-6; j_call: TRBJ2-7; clone_size: .; cdr3_aa: CAISGNEGLNEQYF; cdr3_nt: TGTGCCATCAGTGGGAACGAGGGATTAAACGAGCAGTACTTC